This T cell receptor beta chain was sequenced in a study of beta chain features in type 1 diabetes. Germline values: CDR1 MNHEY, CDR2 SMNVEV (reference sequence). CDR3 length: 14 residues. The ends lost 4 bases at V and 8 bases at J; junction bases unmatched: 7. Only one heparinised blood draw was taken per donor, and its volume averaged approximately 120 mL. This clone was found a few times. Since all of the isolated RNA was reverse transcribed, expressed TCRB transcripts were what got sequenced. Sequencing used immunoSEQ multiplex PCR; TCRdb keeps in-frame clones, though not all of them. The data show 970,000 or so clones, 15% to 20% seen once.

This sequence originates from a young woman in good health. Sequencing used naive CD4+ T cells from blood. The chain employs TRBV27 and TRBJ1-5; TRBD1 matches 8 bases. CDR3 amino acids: CASSSRGPFEPQHF. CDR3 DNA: TGTGCCAGCAGTTCCAGGGGGCCGTTTGAGCCCCAGCATTTT.